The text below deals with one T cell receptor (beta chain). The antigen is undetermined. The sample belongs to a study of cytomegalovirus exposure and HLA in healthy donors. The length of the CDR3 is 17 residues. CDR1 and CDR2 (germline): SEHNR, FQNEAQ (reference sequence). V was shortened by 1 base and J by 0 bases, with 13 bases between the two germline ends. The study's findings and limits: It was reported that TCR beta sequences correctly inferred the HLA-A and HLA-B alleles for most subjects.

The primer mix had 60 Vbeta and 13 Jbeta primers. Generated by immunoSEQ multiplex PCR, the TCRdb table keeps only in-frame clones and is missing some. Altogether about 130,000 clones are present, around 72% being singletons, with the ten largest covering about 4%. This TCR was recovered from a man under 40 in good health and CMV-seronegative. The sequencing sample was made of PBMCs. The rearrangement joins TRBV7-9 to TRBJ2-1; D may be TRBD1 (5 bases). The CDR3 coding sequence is TGTGCCAGCAGCTTAGATGATTCAGGGTTCTCCTACAATGAGCAGTTCTTC. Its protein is CASSLDDSGFSYNEQFF.